This T cell receptor beta chain appears in the sequencing data of a study of regulatory T cells in long-lasting Graves disease. Documented time point: newly diagnosed GD, antithyroid drugs for less than 3 months. TCR sequences were obtained from RNA taken from PBMCs. Those enrolled as patients came out of an endocrinology department in Xi'an, China. This CDR3 is built from 15 residues. Trimming shortened V by 6 bases and J by 3 bases, and 18 bases separated the two germline ends. Germline values: CDR1 MDHEN, CDR2 SYDVKM. This clonotype was picked up many times. To make TCR beta libraries, researchers used iRepertoire HTBI primers and Arm-PCR of CDR3 regions. MiXCR, applied by TCRdb to the multiplex PCR reads, yields one record per CDR3 protein. Of roughly 560,000 distinct CDR3 sequences listed, roughly 15% were seen once; the top ten hold 20% to 25%. These same records also appear under a second study, on T cells in Graves' hyperthyroidism and ophthalmopathy. From that study: A lack of ophthalmopathy progression within 18 months defined stable Graves' hyperthyroidism. In patients aged 18 to 65, hyperthyroidism was newly diagnosed, with duration under 2 months. Uncontrolled infections, other autoimmune diseases, pregnancy or lactation led to exclusion of patients.

This sample comprised peripheral blood mononuclear cells (PBMCs), obtained at new diagnosis, from a patient treated with antithyroid drugs. This rearrangement joins TRBV28 to TRBJ2-7, with D maybe TRBD1 (5 bases). The TCR comes from a woman aged 35-65 years with Graves disease. CDR3 in amino acids: CASSASGRGVYEQYF. In DNA form, the CDR3 reads TGTGCCAGCAGCGCATCAGGGCGTGGGGTCTACGAGCAGTACTTC. Filled out from reference TRBV28 and TRBJ2-7, the complete variable domain reads DVKVTQSSRYLVKRTGEKVFLECVQDMDHENMFWYRQDPGLGLRLIYFSYDVKMKEKGDIPEGYSVSREKKERFSLILESASTNQTSMYLCASSASGRGVYEQYFGPGTRLTVT.